This T cell receptor beta chain is drawn from a study of shared clonotypes between healthy human individuals. The wider study: Donors were a couple of women and a few men aged 18 to 49. Study conclusions and caveats: Richness estimates generally favored naive over memory subsets. Incomplete sequencing of sorted subsets was indicated by rarefaction despite large depth. Sequencing depth was expected to affect clonotype sharing among donors.

Sequencing was performed with immunoSEQ multiplex PCR; in TCRdb, only in-frame clones are kept and a portion is missing. The sample records 150,000 to 200,000 clones, about 93% being singletons. Worth noting for this clone: Its target is not known.

This CDR3 is 14 amino acids long. The germline V gene has CDR1 MRHNA and CDR2 SNTAGT. V dropped 4 bases and J dropped 8; count of bases not matched to a gene: 5. This TCR was recovered from a woman in her thirties in good health. The specimen was naive CD4+ T cells sorted from blood. As to subset: CD45RA+ positively selected. The rearrangement links TRBV6-4 to TRBJ2-1; TRBD1 matches 10 bases. The CDR3 DNA reads TGTGCCAGCAGTGTTGGGACAGGGGCTGATGAGCAGTTCTTC. Translating it yields CASSVGTGADEQFF.